The 26 T cell receptor beta chains listed next were all sequenced from one sample in a study of T cell repertoires in cytomegalovirus infection. Their cognate antigens are unknown. TCRdb reprocessed the reads via MiXCR and lists one record per CDR3 protein. The sample records roughly 34,000 distinct CDR3 sequences, about 50% being singletons. The specimen was CD8+ T cells from cultured PBMCs, collected from culture after CMV antigen stimulation. The receptor source for this set is a human donor in good health (CMV status not recorded). Some clones in this sample may be carry-over from other donors' samples.

The chain employs TRBV6-1 and TRBJ2-3; 10 positions agree with TRBD1. This CDR3 contains 15 residues. J lost 2 bases, V lost 3 bases, and 2 bases had no gene match. In germline, CDR1 is MNHNS, CDR2 SASEGT. CDR3 in DNA: TGTGCCAGCAGTGAGGGACAGGGGAACACAGATACGCAGTATTTT. This codes for CASSEGQGNTDTQYF.

This chain links TRBV12-3 or TRBV12-4 with TRBJ2-7; TRBD2 agrees at 11 bases. The V and J ends lost 0 bases and 2 bases, in that order; junction bases with no gene match: 9. The CDR3 has 18 residues. The CDR3 spells CASSLAGTSGRGTYEQYF. For the CDR3, the DNA is TGTGCCAGCAGTTTAGCGGGTACTAGCGGGAGAGGCACCTACGAGCAGTACTTC.

The chain employs TRBV28 and TRBJ2-1; unclear D gene. The germline gives CDR1 MDHEN, CDR2 SYDVKM. With 5 bases removed from V and 0 bases from J, the gap between germline ends came to 11 bases. The CDR3 has 15 residues. CDR3 nucleotides: TGTGCCAGCAGTGCGGCATACAGCTCCTACAATGAGCAGTTCTTC. Protein sequence: CASSAAYSSYNEQFF.

This clonotype was picked up one time. The V gene is TRBV27, the J gene TRBJ2-7; TRBD1 agrees at 12 bases. V trimming: 5 bases; J trimming: 2 bases; junction bases outside the gene matches: 4. The CDR3 runs to 15 residues. Germline V gene sequence: CDR1 MNHEY, CDR2 SMNVEV (reference sequence). For the CDR3, the DNA is TGTGCCAGCAGTCCGGGACAGGGGGCAACCTACGAGCAGTACTTC. This gives the protein CASSPGQGATYEQYF.

The CDR3 reads CASSWSGRASEQYF. The CDR3 bases are TGTGCCAGTAGCTGGAGCGGGAGGGCCAGCGAGCAGTACTTC. V gene TRBV19 combines with J gene TRBJ2-7; 10 nucleotides line up with TRBD2. This CDR3 has 14 residues. The germline CDR1 and CDR2 sequences are LNHDA and SQIVND (reference sequence). V was pared by 6 bases and J by 6 bases, with 8 bases of the junction left unmatched.

V is TRBV6-6 and J is TRBJ2-2; a weak D match, TRBD1 (5 bases). Germline lookup yields CDR1 MNHNY and CDR2 SVGAGI (reference sequence). The CDR3 length is 15 residues. Trimming cost V 6 bases and J 3 bases, with 14 bases left between them. The DNA for the CDR3 is TGTGCCAGCAGCCCCCAGGGATCGGACACCGGGGAGCTGTTTTTT. Protein product: CASSPQGSDTGELFF.

In this sample, this clonotype turned up a few times. The chain has TRBV6-2 or TRBV6-3 and TRBJ2-4, with a tentative D call TRBD1 (6 bases). The CDR3 spans 19 residues. CDR1 is MNHEY and CDR2 is SVGEGT in the germline V gene. The germline V and J ends were trimmed by 4 bases and 0 bases, with 22 bases remaining between them. The CDR3 region is CASSLTLRQAALAKNIQYF. CDR3 nucleotide sequence: TGTGCCAGCAGTTTGACCCTACGACAGGCCGCACTAGCCAAAAACATTCAGTACTTC.

In DNA, the CDR3 is TGTGCCAGCAGCTTTGGCGCTTCGAGCAATGAGCAGTTCTTC. Amino acid sequence: CASSFGASSNEQFF. The rearrangement joins TRBV7-8 to TRBJ2-1; D ambiguous. Trimming removed 3 bases from V and 6 bases from J, with 12 bases in between. The CDR3 extends over 14 amino acids. Per germline, CDR1 SGHVS and CDR2 FQNEAQ.

The rearrangement uses TRBV20-1 and TRBJ1-2; D remains ambiguous. This CDR3 spans 14 amino acids. Germline V CDR1 and CDR2: DFQATT, SNEGSKA (reference sequence). The V end was cut by 0 bases, the J end by 3 bases, with 11 bases between. The CDR3 coding sequence is TGCAGTGCTAGAGATGAAGAGGACGACTATGGCTACACCTTC. Protein: CSARDEEDDYGYTF.

The V and J genes are TRBV7-9 and TRBJ2-3; 14 nucleotides align to TRBD2. The CDR3 has 17 residues. Germline lookup yields CDR1 SEHNR and CDR2 FQNEAQ (reference sequence). The ends lost 5 bases at V and 2 bases at J; junction bases unmatched: 6. CDR3 amino acids: CASSPRTSGGPTDTQYF. As DNA, the CDR3 is TGTGCCAGCAGCCCGCGGACTAGCGGGGGGCCCACAGATACGCAGTATTTT.

V gene TRBV7-9 combines with J gene TRBJ2-7, with 9 positions matching TRBD1. The CDR3 runs 14 residues. The germline CDR1 and CDR2 sequences are SEHNR and FQNEAQ (reference sequence). Trimming took 0 bases from V and 5 from J; bases not matched to a gene: 2. The CDR3 reads CASSLAGQGHEQYF. As DNA, the CDR3 is TGTGCCAGCAGCTTAGCGGGACAGGGCCACGAGCAGTACTTC.

As for this clonotype: No conserved phenylalanine or tryptophan ends this CDR3, so it is likely a read error. It is unclear where the CDR3 begins or ends on the DNA, so no DNA is shown, and the CDR3 is as TCRdb lists it. The chain joins TRBV7-9 to TRBJ2-1. The CDR3 is 16 amino acids long, termini counted. CDR1 SEHNR and CDR2 FQNEAQ come from the germline V gene (reference sequence). The CDR3 region is CASSLIGVSSYNELFV.

This clonotype was observed a handful of times. This sequence joins TRBV6-6 and TRBJ2-1; 9 nucleotides match TRBD2. The V segment lost 0 bases and the J segment 3 bases; nucleotides outside the gene matches: 6. The CDR3 has 17 residues. CDR1 is MNHNY, CDR2 SVGAGI, per germline (reference sequence). The CDR3 DNA reads TGTGCCAGCAGTTACTCGAGTAGCGGGGGATACTACAATGAGCAGTTCTTC. It translates to CASSYSSSGGYYNEQFF.

V gene TRBV9 combines with J gene TRBJ2-7; 11 bases align to TRBD2. Germline V lookup: CDR1 SGDLS, CDR2 YYNGEE. V shed 3 bases and J 0 bases; nucleotides not matched to a gene: 2. The CDR3 loop spans 15 amino acids. CDR3 loop: CASSDGTSGSYEQYF. The CDR3 bases are TGTGCCAGCAGCGACGGGACTAGCGGCTCCTACGAGCAGTACTTC.

This clonotype was seen more than once but under ten times. The V and J genes are TRBV20-1 and TRBJ2-5, with D perhaps matching TRBD2 (6 bases). The length of the CDR3 is 17 residues. Germline-derived CDR1 and CDR2 are DFQATT and SNEGSKA (reference sequence). V was pared by 1 base and J by 5 bases, with 23 bases between. CDR3 protein: CSARARDSNRGGETQYF. CDR3 bases: TGCAGTGCTAGAGCACGGGACTCCAACCGGGGTGGGGAGACCCAGTACTTC.

The chain employs TRBV29-1 and TRBJ1-1; D remains unclear. The CDR3 runs to 11 residues. Germline V lookup: CDR1 SQVTM, CDR2 ANQGSEA. Trimming shortened V by 4 bases and J by 5 bases, and 8 bases separated the two germline ends. CDR3 sequence reads: CSVVGATEAFF. DNA of the CDR3: TGCAGCGTTGTTGGTGCGACTGAAGCTTTCTTT.

This clonotype was counted only a few times. The chain joins TRBV28 to TRBJ1-2, with no clear D. Trimming cost V 1 base and J 6 bases, with 18 bases left between them. Germline CDR1 is MDHEN and CDR2 is SYDVKM. The CDR3 totals 16 residues. CDR3 bases: TGTGCCAGCAGTTTATTTCCCGGAGCGAGATCGAATGGCTACACCTTC. Amino acids: CASSLFPGARSNGYTF.

This sequence joins TRBV29-1 and TRBJ1-2, with 7 bases matching TRBD1. Looked up from germline, CDR1 is SQVTM and CDR2 is ANQGSEA. V trimming: 6 bases; J trimming: 0 bases; junction bases outside the gene matches: 4. The CDR3 contains 13 residues. The CDR3 region has the DNA TGCAGCGTGGCGGGACAGACTAACTATGGCTACACCTTC. Translation: CSVAGQTNYGYTF.

The gene calls are TRBV6-5 and TRBJ1-2, with 9 positions matching TRBD1. V gave up 0 bases and J gave up 4 bases; unmatched junction bases: 18. Looked up from germline, CDR1 is MNHEY and CDR2 is SVGAGI. The CDR3 runs 20 residues. The CDR3 sequence: CASSYSMGDRALGGGYGYTF. The CDR3 DNA reads as TGTGCCAGCAGTTACTCGATGGGGGACAGGGCCCTAGGCGGAGGCTATGGCTACACCTTC.

The V and J genes are TRBV7-2 and TRBJ2-1; 14 bases agree with TRBD2. V trimming: 5 bases; J trimming: 3 bases; junction bases outside the gene matches: 12. The germline CDR1 and CDR2 sequences are SGHTA and FQGNSA. The length of the CDR3 is 19 residues. CDR3 sequence reads: CASSPALGLAGGIYNEQFF. The CDR3 DNA follows: TGTGCCAGCAGCCCGGCCTTAGGACTAGCGGGGGGTATCTACAATGAGCAGTTCTTC. The full variable domain, completed using reference TRBV7-2 and TRBJ2-1, is GAGVSQSPSNKVTEKGKDVELRCDPISGHTALYWYRQSLGQGLEFLIYFQGNSAPDKSGLPSDRFSAERTGGSVSTLTIQRTQQEDSAVYLCASSPALGLAGGIYNEQFFGPGTRLTVL.

V is TRBV27 and J is TRBJ2-1; 7 nucleotides match TRBD2. Germline assignment: CDR1 MNHEY and CDR2 SMNVEV (reference sequence). V lost 7 bases and J lost 6; bases outside the gene matches: 9. The CDR3 spans 14 residues. The CDR3 protein is CASTAGLAANEQFF. CDR3 bases: TGTGCCAGCACAGCTGGGCTAGCGGCCAATGAGCAGTTCTTC.

The chain combines TRBV15 with TRBJ2-3; D is possibly TRBD1 (7 bases). From germline, CDR1 is LNHNV and CDR2 YYDKDF (reference sequence). Trimming removed 3 bases from V and 5 bases from J, with 21 bases in between. The CDR3 has 17 amino acids. The CDR3 is CATSRARGEPGGDTQYF. Here the CDR3 DNA reads TGTGCCACCAGCAGGGCCAGGGGGGAACCGGGTGGAGATACGCAGTATTTT.

This chain connects TRBV27 to TRBJ2-1; a weak D match, TRBD1 (7 bases). The V and J ends lost 5 bases and 4 bases respectively, with 12 bases between them. This CDR3 is 14 amino acids long. From germline, CDR1 is MNHEY and CDR2 SMNVEV (reference sequence). Here the CDR3 reads CASSGRTGYNEQFF. The CDR3 bases are TGTGCCAGCAGTGGGAGGACAGGATACAATGAGCAGTTCTTC.

The chain recombines TRBV2 with TRBJ2-7, with D uncertain. Germline assignment: CDR1 SNHLY and CDR2 FYNNEI. The V end was cut by 5 bases, the J end by 3 bases, with 14 bases between. The CDR3 contains 14 residues. CDR3 bases: TGTGCCAGCAGTTTGCCGGAAACCCTCTACGAGCAGTACTTC. Protein sequence: CASSLPETLYEQYF.

This clonotype came up many times. The V and J genes are TRBV5-1 and TRBJ1-1; the D gene is possibly TRBD1 (6 bases). Germline lookup yields CDR1 SGHRS and CDR2 YFSETQ. The CDR3 has 14 amino acids. The germline V and J ends were trimmed by 6 bases and 1 base, with 13 bases remaining between them. CDR3 loop: CASNMGAANTEAFF. The CDR3, as DNA: TGCGCCAGCAACATGGGGGCGGCGAACACTGAAGCTTTCTTT.

The chain has TRBV4-1 and TRBJ1-2, with D uncertain. CDR3 size: 16 residues. Trimming shortened V by 1 base and J by 5 bases, and 17 bases separated the two germline ends. The germline V gene encodes CDR1 MGHRA and CDR2 YSYEKL. The CDR3 DNA sequence: TGCGCCAGCAGCCAAGTTGTAGAGGCTAAAGGGTATGGCTACACCTTC. Protein: CASSQVVEAKGYGYTF.